These 2 T cell receptor beta chains were all obtained from the same sample, sequenced in a study of blood T cell repertoires in COVID-19. TCRdb keeps only in-frame clones here, not all; method: immunoSEQ multiplex PCR. The sample has about 140,000 clones, 65% to 80% seen once. The sequenced material came from peripheral blood. The receptor set was obtained from a woman aged 55-70 years with acute or convalescent COVID-19.

V is TRBV6-5 and J is TRBJ1-2, with D tentatively TRBD1 (5 bases). V shed 5 bases and J shed 5 bases, with 9 bases lying between them. CDR1 is MNHEY and CDR2 is SVGAGI in the germline V gene. The CDR3 sequence is 12 residues long. CDR3 protein: CASSPGGYGYTF. The CDR3, as DNA: TGTGCCAGCAGTCCCGGGGGATATGGCTACACCTTC.

The V call is TRBV28, the J call TRBJ1-6; tentative D call: TRBD1 (5 bases). Trimming removed 1 base at V and 11 bases at J, with 9 bases between. Germline assignment: CDR1 MDHEN and CDR2 SYDVKM. This CDR3 region has 13 residues. The CDR3, as DNA: TGTGCCAGCAGTTTATTGGGGCAGGCACCCCTCCACTTT. It yields the protein CASSLLGQAPLHF.